These 6 T cell receptor beta chains came from one sample sequenced in a study of blood T cell repertoires in COVID-19. Only in-frame clones appear in the TCRdb table, and some are missing; sequencing was by immunoSEQ multiplex PCR. The table includes some 250,000 clones, about 90% detected once. Sequenced sample: PBMCs or T cells enriched from blood (not recorded which). The source is a woman aged 40-49 years with acute COVID-19.

In its sample, this clone was seen a few times. The rearrangement links TRBV9 to TRBJ2-1; TRBD2 matches 7 bases. The CDR3 runs to 16 residues. Per germline, CDR1 SGDLS and CDR2 YYNGEE. V trimming: 0 bases; J trimming: 7 bases; junction bases outside the gene matches: 10. The CDR3 protein is CASSVDSRGGWNEQFF. CDR3 bases: TGTGCCAGCAGCGTAGACTCGAGGGGAGGGTGGAATGAGCAGTTCTTC.

In this sample, this clone turned up a few times. The V gene is TRBV15, the J gene TRBJ1-2; 11 bases are a match to TRBD1. Germline V gene lookup returns CDR1 LNHNV and CDR2 YYDKDF (reference sequence). Trimming took 3 bases from V and 2 from J; bases not matched to a gene: 8. This CDR3 has 17 amino acids. The CDR3 region is CATSSGGQGARNYGYTF. CDR3 nucleotides: TGTGCCACCAGCAGCGGCGGACAGGGGGCAAGGAACTATGGCTACACCTTC. Full variable domain (rest looked up from reference TRBV15 and TRBJ1-2): DAMVIQNPRYQVTQFGKPVTLSCSQTLNHNVMYWYQQKSSQAPKLLFHYYDKDFNNEADTPDNFQSRRPNTSFCFLDIRSPGLGDTAMYLCATSSGGQGARNYGYTFGSGTRLTVV.

V usage is TRBV6-6 and J usage is TRBJ1-5; 7 bases align to TRBD1. The germline V gene has CDR1 MNHNY and CDR2 SVGAGI (reference sequence). Trimming cost V 10 bases and J 4 bases; bases outside gene matches: 7. CDR3 size: 13 residues. CDR3 residues: CATDRAGNQPQHF. CDR3 DNA: TGTGCCACCGACAGGGCAGGTAATCAGCCCCAGCATTTT.

V and J are TRBV19 and TRBJ1-1; D is ambiguous. V was pared by 5 bases and J by 1 base, with 8 bases between. CDR3 length: 13 amino acids. Germline V gene lookup returns CDR1 LNHDA and CDR2 SQIVND (reference sequence). In nucleotides, the CDR3 is TGTGCCAGTAGTCTCGTGAGGAACACTGAAGCTTTCTTT. This sequence encodes CASSLVRNTEAFF.

This clone was seen a single time. V is TRBV3-1 (or the pseudogene TRBV3-2) and J is TRBJ2-5; 11 bases are a match to TRBD2. J was trimmed by 0 bases and V by 3 bases; bases with no gene match: 21. The CDR3 spans 22 residues. Germline CDR1 LGHDT, CDR2 YNNKEL (reference sequence). CDR3 nucleotide sequence: TGTGCCAGCAGCCATTGGGACGGAGTTAGCGGGAGGGCCGTTTGGGACCAAGAGACCCAGTACTTC. Translation gives CASSHWDGVSGRAVWDQETQYF.

This chain connects TRBV3-1 (or the pseudogene TRBV3-2) to TRBJ1-4; D unclear. The V end lost 4 bases, the J end lost 3 bases, and 3 bases lay between the germline ends. The length of the CDR3 is 12 residues. The germline V gene encodes CDR1 LGHDT and CDR2 YNNKEL (reference sequence). The CDR3 DNA sequence: TGTGCCAGCAGCCCCTCTAATGAAAAACTGTTTTTT. Its protein is CASSPSNEKLFF.